This T cell receptor beta chain came from a study of T-cell reconstitution after alpha-beta-depleted transplantation in children. This clonotype was counted a few times. An end of the junction does not agree with germline; a read error may underlie this. This CDR3 has 12 residues. Germline values: CDR1 KGHDR, CDR2 SFDVKD. Unique molecular identifiers featured in how the TCRbeta library was prepared. Via MiXCR, TCRdb re-called the PCR reads, giving one row per CDR3 protein. The repertoire consists of roughly 610,000 distinct CDR3 sequences, with under 12% occurring once and the leading ten covering around 4%.

The rearrangement uses TRBV24-1 and TRBJ2-5, with 7 bases fitting TRBD1. Specimen: PBMCs from the stem cell graft donor, collected from the stem cell graft. This TCR was recovered from a human donor who donated a stem cell graft to a child with acute myeloid leukemia. CDR3 region: CATSDLKGARSF. CDR3 in DNA: TGTGCCACCAGTGATTTAAAGGGGGCGCGCTCCTTC.